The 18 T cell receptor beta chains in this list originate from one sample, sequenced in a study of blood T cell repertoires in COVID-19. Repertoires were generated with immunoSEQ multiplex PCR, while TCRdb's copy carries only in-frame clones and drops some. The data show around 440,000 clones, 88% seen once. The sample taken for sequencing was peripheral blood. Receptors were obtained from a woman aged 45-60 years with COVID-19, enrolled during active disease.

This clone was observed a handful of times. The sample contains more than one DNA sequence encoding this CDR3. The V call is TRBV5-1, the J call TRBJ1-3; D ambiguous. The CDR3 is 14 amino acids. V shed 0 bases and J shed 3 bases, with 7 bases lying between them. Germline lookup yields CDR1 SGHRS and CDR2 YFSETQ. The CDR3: CASSLAGRGNTIYF. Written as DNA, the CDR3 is TGCGCCAGCAGCTTGGCCGGTCGTGGAAACACCATATATTTT.

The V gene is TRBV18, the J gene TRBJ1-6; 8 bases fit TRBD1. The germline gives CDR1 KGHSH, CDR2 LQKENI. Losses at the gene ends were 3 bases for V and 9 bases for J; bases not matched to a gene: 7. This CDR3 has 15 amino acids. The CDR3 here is CASSPQTGVGSPLHF. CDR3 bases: TGTGCCAGCTCACCCCAGACAGGGGTCGGTTCACCCCTCCACTTT.

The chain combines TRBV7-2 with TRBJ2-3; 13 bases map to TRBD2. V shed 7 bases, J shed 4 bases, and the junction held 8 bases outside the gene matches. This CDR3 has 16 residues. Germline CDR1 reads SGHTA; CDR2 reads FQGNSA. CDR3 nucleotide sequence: TGTGCCAGCACCCAATCCGGGACTAGCGGGGCAGATACGCAGTATTTT. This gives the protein CASTQSGTSGADTQYF.

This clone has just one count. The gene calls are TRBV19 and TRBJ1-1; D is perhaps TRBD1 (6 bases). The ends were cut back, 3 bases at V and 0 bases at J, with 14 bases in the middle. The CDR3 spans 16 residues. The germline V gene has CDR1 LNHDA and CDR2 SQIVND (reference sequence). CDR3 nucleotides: TGTGCCAGTAGTATTATGGACAGACCCATGAACACTGAAGCTTTCTTT. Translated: CASSIMDRPMNTEAFF. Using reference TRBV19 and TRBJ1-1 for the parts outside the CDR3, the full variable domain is DGGITQSPKYLFRKEGQNVTLSCEQNLNHDAMYWYRQDPGQGLRLIYYSQIVNDFQKGDIAEGYSVSREKKESFPLTVTSAQKNPTAFYLCASSIMDRPMNTEAFFGQGTRLTVV.

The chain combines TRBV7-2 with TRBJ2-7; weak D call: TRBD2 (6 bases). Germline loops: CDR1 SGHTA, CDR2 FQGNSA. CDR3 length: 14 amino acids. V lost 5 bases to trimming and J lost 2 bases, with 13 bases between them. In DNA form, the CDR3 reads TGTGCCAGCAGCCCCAGCGGGTACACCTACGAGCAGTACTTC. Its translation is CASSPSGYTYEQYF.

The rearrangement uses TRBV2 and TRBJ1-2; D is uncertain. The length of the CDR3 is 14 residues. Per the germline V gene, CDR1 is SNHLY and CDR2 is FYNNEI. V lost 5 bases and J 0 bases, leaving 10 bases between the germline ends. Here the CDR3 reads CASSRGGANYGYTF. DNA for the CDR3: TGTGCCAGCAGTCGGGGAGGAGCTAACTATGGCTACACCTTC.

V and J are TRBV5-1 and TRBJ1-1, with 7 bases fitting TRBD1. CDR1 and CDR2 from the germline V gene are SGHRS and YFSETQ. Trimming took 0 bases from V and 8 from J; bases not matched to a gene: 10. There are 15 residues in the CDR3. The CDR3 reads CASSLGDSDGFEAFF. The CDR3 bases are TGCGCCAGCAGCTTGGGGGACAGCGATGGTTTCGAAGCTTTCTTT.

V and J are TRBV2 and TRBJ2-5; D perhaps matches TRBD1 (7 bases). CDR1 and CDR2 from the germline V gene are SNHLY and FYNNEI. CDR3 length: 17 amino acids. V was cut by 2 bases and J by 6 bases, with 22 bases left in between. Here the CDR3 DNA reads TGTGCCAGCAGTGAAAATTCAATGGAGGGGGCGAGTAAGACCCAGTACTTC. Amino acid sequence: CASSENSMEGASKTQYF.

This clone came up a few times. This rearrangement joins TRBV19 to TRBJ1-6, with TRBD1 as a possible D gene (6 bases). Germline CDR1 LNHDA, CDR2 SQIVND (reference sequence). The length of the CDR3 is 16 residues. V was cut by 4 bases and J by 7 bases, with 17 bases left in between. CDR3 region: CASSRSGGTKNSPLHF. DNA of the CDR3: TGTGCCAGTAGTAGGTCTGGTGGGACAAAGAATTCACCCCTCCACTTT. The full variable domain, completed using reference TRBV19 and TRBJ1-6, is DGGITQSPKYLFRKEGQNVTLSCEQNLNHDAMYWYRQDPGQGLRLIYYSQIVNDFQKGDIAEGYSVSREKKESFPLTVTSAQKNPTAFYLCASSRSGGTKNSPLHFGNGTRLTVT.

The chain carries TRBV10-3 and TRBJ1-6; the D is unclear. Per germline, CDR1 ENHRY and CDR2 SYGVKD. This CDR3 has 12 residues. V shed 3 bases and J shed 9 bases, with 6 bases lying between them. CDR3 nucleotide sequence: TGTGCCATCAGTGATGAGGGTTCACCCCTCCACTTT. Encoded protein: CAISDEGSPLHF.

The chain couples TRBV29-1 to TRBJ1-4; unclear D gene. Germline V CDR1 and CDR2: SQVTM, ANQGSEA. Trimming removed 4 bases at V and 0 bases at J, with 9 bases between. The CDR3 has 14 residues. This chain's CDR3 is CSVVETATNEKLFF. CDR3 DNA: TGCAGCGTTGTGGAGACTGCAACTAATGAAAAACTGTTTTTT.

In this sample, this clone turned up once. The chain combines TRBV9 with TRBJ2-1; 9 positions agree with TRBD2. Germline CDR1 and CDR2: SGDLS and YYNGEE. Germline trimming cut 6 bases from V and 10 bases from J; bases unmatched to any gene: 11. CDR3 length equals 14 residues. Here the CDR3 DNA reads TGTGCCAGCACTCCCCGGCGGGGGGGCTGGGAGCAGTTCTTC. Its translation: CASTPRRGGWEQFF.

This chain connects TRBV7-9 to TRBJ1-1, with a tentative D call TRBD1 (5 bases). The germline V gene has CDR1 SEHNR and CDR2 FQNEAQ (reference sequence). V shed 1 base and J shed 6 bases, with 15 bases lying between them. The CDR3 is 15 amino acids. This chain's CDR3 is CASSLGRGGVPEAFF. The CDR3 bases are TGTGCCAGCAGCTTAGGGCGCGGGGGGGTGCCTGAAGCTTTCTTT.

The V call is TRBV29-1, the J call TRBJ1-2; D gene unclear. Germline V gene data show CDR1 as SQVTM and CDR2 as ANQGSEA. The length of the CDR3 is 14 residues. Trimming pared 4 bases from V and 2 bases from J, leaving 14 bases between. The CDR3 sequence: CSVVVTASNYGYTF. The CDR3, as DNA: TGCAGCGTTGTGGTAACAGCATCAAACTATGGCTACACCTTC.

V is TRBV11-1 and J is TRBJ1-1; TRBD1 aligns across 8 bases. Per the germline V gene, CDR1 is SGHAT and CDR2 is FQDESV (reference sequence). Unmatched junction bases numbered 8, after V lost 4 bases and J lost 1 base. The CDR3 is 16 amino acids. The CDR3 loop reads CASSYDTGTGNTEAFF. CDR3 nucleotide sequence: TGTGCCAGCAGCTATGATACCGGGACAGGGAACACTGAAGCTTTCTTT. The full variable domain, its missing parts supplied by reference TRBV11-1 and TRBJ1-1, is EAEVAQSPRYKITEKSQAVAFWCDPISGHATLYWYRQILGQGPELLVQFQDESVVDDSQLPKDRFSAERLKGVDSTLKIQPAELGDSAMYLCASSYDTGTGNTEAFFGQGTRLTVV.

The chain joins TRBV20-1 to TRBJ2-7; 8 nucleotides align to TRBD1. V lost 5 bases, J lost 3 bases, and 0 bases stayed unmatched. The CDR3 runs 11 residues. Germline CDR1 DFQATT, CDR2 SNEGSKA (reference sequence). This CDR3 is CSAGQGYEQYF. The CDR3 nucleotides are TGCAGTGCTGGACAGGGCTACGAGCAGTACTTC.

CDR3 residues: CASSMRQGSGQFF. The CDR3, as DNA: TGTGCCAGCAGCATGCGACAGGGGAGTGGGCAGTTCTTC. The chain combines TRBV3-1 (or the pseudogene TRBV3-2) with TRBJ2-1, with 8 positions matching TRBD1. CDR1 and CDR2 from the germline V gene are LGHDT and YNNKEL (reference sequence). Losses at the gene ends were 5 bases for V and 12 bases for J; bases not matched to a gene: 9. CDR3 length equals 13 residues.

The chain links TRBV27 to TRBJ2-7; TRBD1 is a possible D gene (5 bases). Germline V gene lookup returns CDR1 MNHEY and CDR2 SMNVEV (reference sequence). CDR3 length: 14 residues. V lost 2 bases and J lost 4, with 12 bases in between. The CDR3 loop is CASSLKDTKYEQYF. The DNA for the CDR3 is TGTGCCAGCAGTTTAAAGGACACCAAGTACGAGCAGTACTTC.